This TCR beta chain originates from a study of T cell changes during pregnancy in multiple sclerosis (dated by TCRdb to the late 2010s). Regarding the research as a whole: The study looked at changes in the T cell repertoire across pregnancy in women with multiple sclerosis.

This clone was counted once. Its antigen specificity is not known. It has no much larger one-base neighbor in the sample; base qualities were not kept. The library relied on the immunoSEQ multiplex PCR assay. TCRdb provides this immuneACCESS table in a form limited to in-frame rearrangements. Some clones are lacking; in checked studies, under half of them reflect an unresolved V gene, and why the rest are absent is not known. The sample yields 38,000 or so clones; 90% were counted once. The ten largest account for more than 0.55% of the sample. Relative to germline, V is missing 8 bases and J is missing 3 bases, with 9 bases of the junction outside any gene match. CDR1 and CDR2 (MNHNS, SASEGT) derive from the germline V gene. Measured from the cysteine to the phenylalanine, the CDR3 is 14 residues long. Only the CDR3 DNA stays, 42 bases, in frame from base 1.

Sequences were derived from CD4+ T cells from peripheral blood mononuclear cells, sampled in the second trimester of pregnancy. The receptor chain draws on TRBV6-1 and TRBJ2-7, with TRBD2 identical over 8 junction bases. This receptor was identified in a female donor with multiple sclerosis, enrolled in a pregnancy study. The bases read TGTGCCAGCGGGGCCAGCGGGAGTGGCTACGAGCAGTACTTC. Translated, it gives CASGASGSGYEQYF.